The TCR beta chain under discussion was sequenced for a study of neurological immune-mediated disorders (dated by TCRdb to about 2019). Looking at the study overall: Of the roughly 34 multiple sclerosis patients, some 30 had relapsing-remitting MS and 3 had secondary progressive MS. The cohort included around 70 subjects: some 14 with HAM/TSP, around 34 with multiple sclerosis, and approximately 20 healthy controls. The study compared peripheral blood TCR-beta repertoires of HTLV-I-associated myelopathy (HAM/TSP) patients, multiple sclerosis patients and healthy controls using UMI-based sequencing. The 90 to 120 TCR-beta libraries covered PBMC samples along with longitudinal samples, technical triplicates, and paired sorted CD4+ and CD8+ T-cell subsets.

cDNA was synthesized by template-switch 5'RACE using a primer carrying a 10-nucleotide random unique molecular identifier by which each TCR transcript was tagged. Every sequencing run covered 15-18 subjects and yielded more than 160 million TCR-beta sequences. Total RNA was extracted with the RNeasy kit. The KAPA Real-time Library Amplification kit was used to amplify TCR-beta VDJ regions with primers for the TCR constant region and the 5'RACE anchor. Sample indexes and Illumina adaptors were added in a first PCR, after which library yield was increased in a second PCR. After Ampure bead purification, the TCR product of roughly 650 bp was size-selected on a 2% E-gel SizeSelection system. Before pooling, libraries had their quality checked on a Bioanalyzer, their concentration measured with Qubit, and their quantity determined with the Kapa Library Quantification kit. An Illumina HiSeq 2500 was used to sequence the libraries paired-end at 2 x 150 bp. To increase sequence diversity, roughly 24-31% phiX was spiked into each library pool. The source study handled its data this way. Quality-filtered reads were processed with the UMI-based MiGEC pipeline, which removed over 75% of raw TCR sequences during error correction. VDJ genes were aligned to IMGT germline references, and each clonotype was defined by a unique CDR3 amino acid sequence together with V-J genes. VDJtools evaluated clonal expansion, Shannon diversity and CDR3 relatedness (CalcPairwiseDistances, ClusterSamples); CLCbio workbench built phylogenetic trees. Expanded clones were defined as having at least 8 unique UMIs, based on coefficient-of-variation modelling across technical triplicates. TCRdb reran the public reads through fastp at Q25 and MiXCR, keeping productive beta chains. Rows matching on CDR3 protein sequence are summarized as one entry with the most common DNA and genes. TCRdb's processing, not the authors' own work, is the source of the V and J calls. Counted in this sample were about 66,000 distinct CDR3 sequences; roughly 3.6% of them appeared once. The ten biggest clones cover 1% to 1.5% of the sample.

The research as a whole found: In a phylogenetic analysis, the repertoires of 18 out of 34 MS patients fell into a single cluster of related CDR3 sequences, pointing to a possible signature at the repertoire level. Expanded clones from different subjects shared no identical CDR3 amino acid sequences, which suggests that TCR-beta repertoires were private in all groups. No association of the MS cluster with clinical or MRI features was observed, and the need for larger cohorts was stated by the authors. The highest TCR clonal expansion was observed in HAM/TSP patients, whereas the lowest was observed in MS patients, even when compared with healthy controls.

The CDR3 runs 13 amino acids, cysteine and phenylalanine included. The CDR3 DNA has 39 bases and is translated from base 1. A distance of 4 bases separates the germline ends of V and J, which lose 0 bases and 4 bases respectively. Sequences SGHTA (CDR1) and FQGNSA (CDR2) are obtained from the germline V gene. Unsorted PBMC libraries were generated from 2 million PBMCs stored in RNAlater at -80 °C until RNA extraction. The multiple sclerosis patients were enrolled in a US clinical protocol that used magnetic resonance imaging to evaluate disease progression. PBMCs were separated from peripheral blood using Ficoll-Hypaque density gradient centrifugation and then cryopreserved in liquid nitrogen. The sample holds many counts of this clonotype. The clone's antigen remains unknown. No qualities accompany the bases; no much larger clone lies one base away.

The source of this sequence is a young man with multiple sclerosis. This chain joins TRBV7-2 to TRBJ1-3; the D gene is unclear. The sequenced material came from PBMCs. The CDR3 reads CASSLAGGNTIYF. The DNA sequence is as follows: TGTGCCAGCAGCTTAGCGGGAGGAAACACCATATATTTT.